Listed below are T cell receptor beta chains from one sample, sequenced in a study of T-cell reconstitution after alpha-beta-depleted transplantation in children. TCRdb recomputed calls from the PCR reads with MiXCR, one row per CDR3 protein. The sample contains 80,000 to 95,000 distinct CDR3 sequences, approximately 8.4% of which appear only once. The material was PBMCs from the stem cell graft donor, obtained from the stem cell graft. The receptors were sampled from a human donor who donated a stem cell graft to a child with congenital amegakaryocytic thrombocytopenia. Both conserved end residues are trimmed from each CDR3.

j_call,v_call,cdr3_aa
TRBJ1-6,TRBV28,ASRSLSYNSPLH
TRBJ2-1,TRBV7-9,ASSLGQSYNEQF
TRBJ1-2,TRBV28,ASKLTDVYGYT
TRBJ2-2,TRBV5-1,ASSFRAGGNTGELF
TRBJ2-2,TRBV3-1,ASSQLGTGELF
TRBJ2-5,TRBV7-8,ASSNGLEETQY
TRBJ2-7,TRBV7-2,ASSSSGTPTYEQY
TRBJ2-3,TRBV20-1,SASMVGAVDTQY
TRBJ2-2,TRBV5-1,ASGSRLGGRELF
TRBJ2-1,TRBV7-2,ASSLDQSSYNEQF
TRBJ2-3,TRBV7-8,ATRAARGGHTQY
TRBJ2-3,TRBV4-2,ASSQERGGADTQY
TRBJ2-1,TRBV20-1,SARRGREDNEQF
TRBJ2-2,TRBV11-2,ASSPRSGRGAGELF
TRBJ1-1,TRBV28,ASSSKAIVKTEAF
TRBJ1-6,TRBV5-5,ASSSAGGGSPLH
TRBJ1-1,TRBV5-5,ASRLEGRTEAF
TRBJ2-7,TRBV20-1,SARDEGGTGLVEQY
TRBJ1-6,TRBV6-2/TRBV6-3,ASSSRTGTEKSSYNSPLH
TRBJ2-1,TRBV4-1,ASSPSSPPLGYNEQF
TRBJ2-7,TRBV29-1,SVRTSGIGEQY
TRBJ2-3,TRBV12-3/TRBV12-4,ASSPPVGRDGDTQY
TRBJ2-5,TRBV5-1,ASSLNAGRGKETQY
TRBJ2-3,TRBV5-6,ASSNGLAGRADTQY
TRBJ2-7,TRBV12-3/TRBV12-4,ASTQGRGTYEQY
TRBJ2-7,TRBV20-1,SAPKSNRQLGYEQY
TRBJ2-7,TRBV20-1,SARDMGTGAYEQY
TRBJ2-7,TRBV7-2,ASSPSGGKTTKQY
TRBJ1-1,TRBV29-1,SGGWATEAF
TRBJ2-1,TRBV20-1,SATRRDGAVINEQF
TRBJ2-1,TRBV7-2,ASNQVLGNEQF
TRBJ2-3,TRBV4-1,ASSPRFASTDTQY